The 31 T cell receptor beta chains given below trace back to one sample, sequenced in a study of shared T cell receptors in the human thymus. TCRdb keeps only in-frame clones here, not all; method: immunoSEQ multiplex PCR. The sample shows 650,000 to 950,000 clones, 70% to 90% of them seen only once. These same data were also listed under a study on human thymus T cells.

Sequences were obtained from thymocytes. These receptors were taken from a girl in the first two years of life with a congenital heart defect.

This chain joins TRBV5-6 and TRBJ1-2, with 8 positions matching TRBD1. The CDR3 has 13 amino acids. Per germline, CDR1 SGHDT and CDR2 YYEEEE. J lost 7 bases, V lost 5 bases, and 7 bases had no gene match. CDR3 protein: CASRQKQGAGYTF. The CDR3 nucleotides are TGTGCCAGCAGACAAAAGCAGGGGGCTGGCTACACCTTC.

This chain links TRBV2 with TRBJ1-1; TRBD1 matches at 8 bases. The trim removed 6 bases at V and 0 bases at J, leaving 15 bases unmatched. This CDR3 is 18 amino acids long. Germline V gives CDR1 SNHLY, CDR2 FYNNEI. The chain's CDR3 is CASRNSRDRRLLNTEAFF. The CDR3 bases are TGTGCCAGCAGAAATTCCCGGGACAGGCGCCTTTTGAACACTGAAGCTTTCTTT.

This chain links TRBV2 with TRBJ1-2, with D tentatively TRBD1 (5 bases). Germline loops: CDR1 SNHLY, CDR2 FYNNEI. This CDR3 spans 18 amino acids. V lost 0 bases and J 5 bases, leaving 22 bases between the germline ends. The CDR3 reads CASSEAGGGADRSYGYTF. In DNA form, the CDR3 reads TGTGCCAGCAGTGAAGCGGGAGGTGGAGCAGACAGATCATATGGCTACACCTTC.

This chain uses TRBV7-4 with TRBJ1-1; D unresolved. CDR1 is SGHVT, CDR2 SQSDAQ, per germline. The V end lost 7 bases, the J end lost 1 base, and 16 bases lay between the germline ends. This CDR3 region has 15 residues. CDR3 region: CASNESSGGNTEAFF. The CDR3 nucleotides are TGTGCCAGCAACGAATCTTCAGGAGGGAACACTGAAGCTTTCTTT.

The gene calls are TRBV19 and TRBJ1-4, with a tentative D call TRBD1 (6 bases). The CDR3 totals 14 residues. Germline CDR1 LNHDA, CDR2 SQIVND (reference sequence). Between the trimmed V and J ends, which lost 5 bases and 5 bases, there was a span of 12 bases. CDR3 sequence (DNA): TGTGCCAGTAGTCGCGGGCAGGGGAATGAAAAACTGTTTTTT. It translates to CASSRGQGNEKLFF.

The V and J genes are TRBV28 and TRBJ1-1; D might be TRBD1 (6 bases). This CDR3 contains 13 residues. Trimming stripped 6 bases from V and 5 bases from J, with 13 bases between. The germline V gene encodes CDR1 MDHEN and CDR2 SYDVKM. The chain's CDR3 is CASRGGLETEAFF. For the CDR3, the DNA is TGTGCCAGCAGAGGGGGTCTCGAAACTGAAGCTTTCTTT.

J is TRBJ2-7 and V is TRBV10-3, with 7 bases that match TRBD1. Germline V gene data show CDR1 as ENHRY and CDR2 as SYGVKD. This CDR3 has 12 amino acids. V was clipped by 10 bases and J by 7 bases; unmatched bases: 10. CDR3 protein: CATGTAGREQYF. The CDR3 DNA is TGTGCCACCGGGACAGCCGGAAGGGAGCAGTACTTC.

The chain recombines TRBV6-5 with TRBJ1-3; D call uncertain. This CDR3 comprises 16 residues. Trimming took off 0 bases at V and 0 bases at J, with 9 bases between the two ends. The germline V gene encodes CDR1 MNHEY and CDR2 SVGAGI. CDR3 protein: CASSYSTRDSGNTIYF. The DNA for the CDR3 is TGTGCCAGCAGTTACTCGACTCGAGACTCTGGAAACACCATATATTTT.

Here the CDR3 reads CASSHPDRELYEQYF. The CDR3 nucleotides are TGTGCCAGCAGCCACCCGGACAGGGAACTCTACGAGCAGTACTTC. V gene TRBV7-9 combines with J gene TRBJ2-7; 8 nucleotides align to TRBD1. Germline CDR1 and CDR2: SEHNR and FQNEAQ (reference sequence). Trimming at V came to 5 bases and at J to 3 bases, leaving 9 bases not matched to a gene. CDR3 length: 15 residues.

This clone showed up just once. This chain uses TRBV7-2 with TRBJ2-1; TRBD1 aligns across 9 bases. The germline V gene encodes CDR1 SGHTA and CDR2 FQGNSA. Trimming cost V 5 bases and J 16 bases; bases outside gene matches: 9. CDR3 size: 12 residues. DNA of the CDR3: TGTGCCAGCAGCCACGGGACAGGGAGGTCCTTCTTC. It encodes CASSHGTGRSFF.

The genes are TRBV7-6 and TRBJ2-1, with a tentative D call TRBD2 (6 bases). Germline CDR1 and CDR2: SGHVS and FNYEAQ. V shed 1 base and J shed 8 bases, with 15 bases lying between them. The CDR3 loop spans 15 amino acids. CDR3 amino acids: CASSLDRPGVYEQFF. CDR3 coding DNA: TGTGCCAGCAGCTTAGATCGCCCGGGGGTATATGAGCAGTTCTTC.

CDR3 coding DNA: TGTGCCAGCAGCTTAGGGCTGGATAATTCACCCCTCCACTTT. Protein product: CASSLGLDNSPLHF. The rearrangement uses TRBV7-6 and TRBJ1-6; D uncertain. The CDR3 spans 14 residues. Germline CDR1 SGHVS, CDR2 FNYEAQ. Deletions cut 1 base from V and 5 bases from J, with 6 bases between.

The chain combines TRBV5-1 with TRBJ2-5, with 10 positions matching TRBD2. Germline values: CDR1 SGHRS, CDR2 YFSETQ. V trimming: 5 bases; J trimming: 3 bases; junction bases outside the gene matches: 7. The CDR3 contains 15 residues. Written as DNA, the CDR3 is TGCGCCAGCAGACAGCGGGGGGGCCCTGAAGAGACCCAGTACTTC. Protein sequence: CASRQRGGPEETQYF.

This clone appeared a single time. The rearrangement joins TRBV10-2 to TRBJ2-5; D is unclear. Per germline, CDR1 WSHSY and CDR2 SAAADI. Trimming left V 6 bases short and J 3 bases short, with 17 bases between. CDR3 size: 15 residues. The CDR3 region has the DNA TGCGCCAGCAGCTCGGAAGATTTTCTAGAAGAGACCCAGTACTTC. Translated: CASSSEDFLEETQYF.

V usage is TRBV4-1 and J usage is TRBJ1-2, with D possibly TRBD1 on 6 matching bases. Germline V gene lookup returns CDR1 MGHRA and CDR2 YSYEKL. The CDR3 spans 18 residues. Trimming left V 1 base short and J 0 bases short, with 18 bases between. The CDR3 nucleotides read TGCGCCAGCAGCCAAGCCCTACAGGGCCAACCAGCTAACTATGGCTACACCTTC. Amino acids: CASSQALQGQPANYGYTF.

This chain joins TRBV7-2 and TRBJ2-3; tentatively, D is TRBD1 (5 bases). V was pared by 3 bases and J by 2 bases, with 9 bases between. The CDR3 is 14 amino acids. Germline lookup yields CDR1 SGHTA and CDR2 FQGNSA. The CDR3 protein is CASSFNRNTDTQYF. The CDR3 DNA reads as TGTGCCAGCAGCTTCAACAGGAACACAGATACGCAGTATTTT.

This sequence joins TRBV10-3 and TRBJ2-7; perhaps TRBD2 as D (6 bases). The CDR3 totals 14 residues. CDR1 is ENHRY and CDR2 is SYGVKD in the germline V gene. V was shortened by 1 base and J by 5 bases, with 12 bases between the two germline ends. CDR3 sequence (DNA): TGTGCCATCAGTGAGTTTCAGGCGGGGCACGAGCAGTACTTC. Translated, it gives CAISEFQAGHEQYF.

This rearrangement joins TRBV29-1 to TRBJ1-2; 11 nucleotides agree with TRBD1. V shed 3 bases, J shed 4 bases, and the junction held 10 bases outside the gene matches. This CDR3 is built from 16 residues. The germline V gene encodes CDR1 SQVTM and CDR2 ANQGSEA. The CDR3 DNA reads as TGCAGCGTTGATGGGAGGGGCGGACAGGGGGCCTATGGCTACACCTTC. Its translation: CSVDGRGGQGAYGYTF.

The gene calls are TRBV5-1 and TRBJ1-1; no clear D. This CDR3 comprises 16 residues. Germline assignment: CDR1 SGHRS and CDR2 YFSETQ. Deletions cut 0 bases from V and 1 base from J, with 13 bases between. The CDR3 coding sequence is TGCGCCAGCAGCTTGGTGTTAGACCCAGGGAACACTGAAGCTTTCTTT. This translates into CASSLVLDPGNTEAFF.

The CDR3 coding sequence is TGTGCCAGCAGCCACAGGGGACAGAATCAGCCCCAGCATTTT. Amino acid sequence: CASSHRGQNQPQHF. The chain carries TRBV6-5 and TRBJ1-5; 7 positions agree with TRBD1. CDR1 is MNHEY and CDR2 is SVGAGI in the germline V gene. With 6 bases clipped from V and 4 bases from J, the junction kept 6 bases outside the gene matches. The CDR3 contains 14 residues.

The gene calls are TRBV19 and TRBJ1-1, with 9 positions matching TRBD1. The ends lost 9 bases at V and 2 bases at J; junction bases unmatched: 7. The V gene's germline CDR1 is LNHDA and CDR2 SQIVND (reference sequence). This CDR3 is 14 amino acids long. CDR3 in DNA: TGTGCCAGCACTAACAGGGGGCGTAACACTGAAGCTTTCTTT. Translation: CASTNRGRNTEAFF.

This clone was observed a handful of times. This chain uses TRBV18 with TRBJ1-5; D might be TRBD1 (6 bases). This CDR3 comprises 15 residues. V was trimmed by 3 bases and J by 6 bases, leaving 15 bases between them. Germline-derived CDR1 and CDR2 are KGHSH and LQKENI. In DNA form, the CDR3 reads TGTGCCAGCTCACCGACAGACAGGTTGTTTCAGCCCCAGCATTTT. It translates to CASSPTDRLFQPQHF. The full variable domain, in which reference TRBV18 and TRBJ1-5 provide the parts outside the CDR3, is NAGVMQNPRHLVRRRGQEARLRCSPMKGHSHVYWYRQLPEEGLKFMVYLQKENIIDESGMPKERFSAEFPKEGPSILRIQQVVRGDSAAYFCASSPTDRLFQPQHFGDGTRLSIL.

CDR3 amino acids: CASGPPGQGPYSNQPQHF. The CDR3 DNA reads as TGTGCCAGCGGTCCCCCCGGACAGGGGCCTTATAGCAATCAGCCCCAGCATTTT. V usage is TRBV27 and J usage is TRBJ1-5, with 9 bases identical to TRBD1. There are 18 residues in the CDR3. Per germline, CDR1 MNHEY and CDR2 SMNVEV (reference sequence). V trimming: 8 bases; J trimming: 0 bases; junction bases outside the gene matches: 14.

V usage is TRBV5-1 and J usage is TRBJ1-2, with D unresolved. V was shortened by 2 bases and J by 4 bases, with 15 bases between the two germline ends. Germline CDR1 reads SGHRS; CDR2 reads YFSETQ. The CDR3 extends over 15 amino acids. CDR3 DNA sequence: TGCGCCAGCAGCTTCTACAGAGAACGTCTCTATGGCTACACCTTC. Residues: CASSFYRERLYGYTF.

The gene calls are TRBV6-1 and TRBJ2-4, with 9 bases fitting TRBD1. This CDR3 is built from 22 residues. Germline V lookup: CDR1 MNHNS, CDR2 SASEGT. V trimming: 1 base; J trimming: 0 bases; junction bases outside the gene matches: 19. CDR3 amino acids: CASSEGGGPGQGSVIAKNIQYF. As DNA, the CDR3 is TGTGCCAGCAGTGAAGGAGGGGGCCCGGGACAGGGATCGGTTATAGCCAAAAACATTCAGTACTTC.

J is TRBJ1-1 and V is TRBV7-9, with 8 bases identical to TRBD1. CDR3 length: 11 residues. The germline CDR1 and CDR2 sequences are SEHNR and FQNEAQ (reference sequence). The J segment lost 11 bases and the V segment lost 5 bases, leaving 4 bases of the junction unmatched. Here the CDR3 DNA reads TGTGCCAGCAGCAACAGGGGGAAGGCTTTCTTT. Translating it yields CASSNRGKAFF.

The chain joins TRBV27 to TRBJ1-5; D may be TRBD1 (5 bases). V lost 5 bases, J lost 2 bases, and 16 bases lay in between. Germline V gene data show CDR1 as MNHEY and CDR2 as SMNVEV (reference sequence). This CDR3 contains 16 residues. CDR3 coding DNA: TGTGCCAGCAGTCTTAGGGGCGAATGGGGCAATCAGCCCCAGCATTTT. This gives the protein CASSLRGEWGNQPQHF.

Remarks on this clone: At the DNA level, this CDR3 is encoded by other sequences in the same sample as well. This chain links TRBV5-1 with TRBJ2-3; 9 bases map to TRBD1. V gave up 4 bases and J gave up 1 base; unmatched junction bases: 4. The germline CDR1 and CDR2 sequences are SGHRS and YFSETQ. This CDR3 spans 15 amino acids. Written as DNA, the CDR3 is TGCGCCAGCAGCCCGGGACAGGGCGGCACAGATACGCAGTATTTT. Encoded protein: CASSPGQGGTDTQYF.

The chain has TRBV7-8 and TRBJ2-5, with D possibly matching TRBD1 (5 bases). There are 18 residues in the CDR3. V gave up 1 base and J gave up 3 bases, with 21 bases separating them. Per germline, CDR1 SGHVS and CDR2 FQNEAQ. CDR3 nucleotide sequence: TGTGCCAGCAGCTTAGTTCCGACATTCGTACAGGCTAAAGAGACCCAGTACTTC. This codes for CASSLVPTFVQAKETQYF.

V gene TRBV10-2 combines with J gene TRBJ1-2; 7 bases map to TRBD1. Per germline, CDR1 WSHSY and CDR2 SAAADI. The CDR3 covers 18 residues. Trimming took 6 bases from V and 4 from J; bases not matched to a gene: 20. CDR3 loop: CASRDRVAPTLPSYGYTF. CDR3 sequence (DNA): TGCGCCAGCAGAGACAGGGTGGCTCCCACACTCCCTAGCTATGGCTACACCTTC.

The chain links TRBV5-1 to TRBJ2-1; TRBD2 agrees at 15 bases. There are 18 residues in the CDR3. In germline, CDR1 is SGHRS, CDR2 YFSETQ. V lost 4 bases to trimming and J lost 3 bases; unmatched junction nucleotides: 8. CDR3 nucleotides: TGCGCCAGCAGCCCCGGACTAGCGGGGGGGCCGCTCTACAATGAGCAGTTCTTC. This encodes CASSPGLAGGPLYNEQFF.